This T cell receptor beta chain was observed in a study of blood T cells in healthy people across ages. Findings of the study overall: Age brought a roughly linear fall in TCR beta diversity measured per million T cells.

This clonotype was observed a few times. Its antigen is as yet unknown. Together with a sample-barcoded 5' primer, a J-beta primer mix was included in a second PCR lasting 7 to 11 cycles. TCRdb re-derived calls from the 5' RACE reads in MiXCR, one entry per CDR3 protein. The profile shows over 600,000 distinct CDR3 sequences, 20% to 25% of them singletons. The CDR3 loop spans 15 amino acids. V shed 6 bases and J shed 0 bases, with 17 bases lying between them. CDR1 DFQATT and CDR2 SNEGSKA come from the germline V gene (reference sequence). This rearrangement joins TRBV20-1 to TRBJ1-1; maybe TRBD1 (6 bases). Material for sequencing was blood. This clonotype was sampled from a man in his 70s in good health. CDR3 loop: CSANQGNSLNTEAFF. In DNA form, the CDR3 reads TGCAGTGCAAACCAGGGGAATTCCCTGAACACTGAAGCTTTCTTT.